This TCR beta chain was documented in a study of T cell changes during pregnancy in multiple sclerosis. CDR3 length equals 12 residues. Germline CDR1 and CDR2: SGHRS and YFSETQ. Deletions cut 1 base from V and 7 bases from J, with 6 bases between. Assay: immunoSEQ multiplex PCR; the TCRdb copy retains only in-frame clones and omits some. The repertoire holds tens of thousands of clones, with approximately 92% as singletons. The receptor was derived from a female donor in good health, enrolled as a control in a pregnancy study. Material: peripheral blood, obtained in the third trimester of pregnancy. This chain joins TRBV5-1 and TRBJ2-1; D is unclear. The CDR3 protein is CASSLLGNEQFF. CDR3 DNA: TGCGCCAGCAGCTTGCTCGGGAATGAGCAGTTCTTC.